The entry below gives a single T cell receptor beta chain sequence along with its context. Its antigen is still unknown. It has no much larger one-base neighbor in the sample; base qualities were not kept. This sample is drawn from a study of blood T cell repertoires in COVID-19 (dated by TCRdb to about 2020). Background for the entire study: The collaborator samples originated in the United States, Italy and Spain and spanned the acute and convalescent phases of COVID-19. The prospective study material was composed of cDNA or gDNA derived from T cells, B-cell-depleted T cells, or PBMCs. Deeply sampled blood TCRbeta repertoires from subjects exposed to, actively infected with, or recovered from COVID-19 were included in the dataset. The repertoires were released in a freely available public database meant as a resource for research on the immune response to SARS-CoV-2. Samples were obtained from the ongoing ImmuneRACE study (first 160 participants) and from about 1,300 subjects provided by 6 global collaborators. Nearly every sample came with metadata listing a de-identified subject ID, COVID-19 status, age in years and sex. Where HLA class I and class II types were available, the types were taken from metadata supplied by the sample provider, not from assay-based typing.

Whole blood was collected in K2EDTA tubes by collaborating institutions according to the institutions' own protocols. For TCRbeta analysis, collaborators shipped samples as frozen whole blood, isolated PBMCs, or DNA extracted from either of those sample types. Per the germline V gene, LGHNA is the CDR1 and YSLEER is the CDR2. Germline trimming amounts to 1 base on V and 9 bases on J, with 9 as the count of junction bases outside the gene matches. The CDR3 has 15 amino acids, counting the end cysteine and phenylalanine. The entry retains the CDR3 DNA only, 45 bases that are in frame from base 1. The research as a whole found: How much clinical and demographic metadata was included differed by source and by participant, and the metadata was provided uncurated.

TCRbeta CDR3 regions were amplified from genomic DNA by means of the immunoSEQ Assay, a bias-controlled multiplex PCR. The original methods were these. Within the assay, amplification of reference gene primers was used to estimate how many nucleated cells each sample contained. To quantify the absolute abundance of each unique TCRbeta CDR3 rearrangement, sequence reads were collapsed and filtered. For each sample, productive Simpson clonality was calculated by taking the square root of Simpson's diversity index across productive rearrangements. Here the immuneACCESS table is served through TCRdb, limited to in-frame sequences with V and J called. Missing clones are a known gap in these copies; in checked studies unresolved V genes cover under half, and the rest lacks a known reason. D and trimming come from the DNA, and the V and J calls and clone size come from that table. Within this sample are approximately 89,000 clones, with 70% to 90% of them counted one time only. 12% of the sample belongs to the ten largest clones.

The chain couples TRBV4-3 to TRBJ2-4; the central 7 bases match TRBD1. The sequenced sample consisted of peripheral blood. This clonotype originated in a woman aged 70-85 years with active or convalescent COVID-19. The bases are TGCGCCAGCAGCCAAGTTATCGGGCCAGGGGGCATTCAGTACTTC. This codes for CASSQVIGPGGIQYF.